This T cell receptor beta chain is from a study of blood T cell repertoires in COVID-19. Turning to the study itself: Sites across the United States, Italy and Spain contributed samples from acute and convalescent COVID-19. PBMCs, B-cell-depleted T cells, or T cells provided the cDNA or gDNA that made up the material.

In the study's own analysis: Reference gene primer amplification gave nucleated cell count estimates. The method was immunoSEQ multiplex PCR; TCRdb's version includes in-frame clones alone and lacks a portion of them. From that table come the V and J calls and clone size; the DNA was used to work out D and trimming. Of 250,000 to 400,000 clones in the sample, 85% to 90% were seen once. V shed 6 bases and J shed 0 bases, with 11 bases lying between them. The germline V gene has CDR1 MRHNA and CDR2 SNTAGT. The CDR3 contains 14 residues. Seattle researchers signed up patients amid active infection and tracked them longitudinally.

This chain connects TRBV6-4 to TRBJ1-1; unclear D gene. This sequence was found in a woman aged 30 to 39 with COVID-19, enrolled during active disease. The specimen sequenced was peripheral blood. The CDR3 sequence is CASSPDTMNTEAFF. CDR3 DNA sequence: TGTGCCAGCAGCCCTGACACCATGAACACTGAAGCTTTCTTT.